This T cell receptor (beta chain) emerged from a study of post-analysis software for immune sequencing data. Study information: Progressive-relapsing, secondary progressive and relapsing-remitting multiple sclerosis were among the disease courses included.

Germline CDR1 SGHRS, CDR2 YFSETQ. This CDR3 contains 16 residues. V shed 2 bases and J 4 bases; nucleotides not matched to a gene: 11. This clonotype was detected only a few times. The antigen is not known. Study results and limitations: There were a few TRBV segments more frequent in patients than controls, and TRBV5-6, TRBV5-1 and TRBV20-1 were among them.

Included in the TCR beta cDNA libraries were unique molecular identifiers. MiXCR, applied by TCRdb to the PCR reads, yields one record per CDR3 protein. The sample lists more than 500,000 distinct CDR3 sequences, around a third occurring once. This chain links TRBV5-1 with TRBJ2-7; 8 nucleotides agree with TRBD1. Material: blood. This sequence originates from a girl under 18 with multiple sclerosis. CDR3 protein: CASSFYYRDRSYEQYF. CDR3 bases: TGCGCCAGCAGCTTTTACTACCGGGACAGGTCGTACGAGCAGTACTTC. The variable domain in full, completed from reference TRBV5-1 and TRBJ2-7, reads KAGVTQTPRYLIKTRGQQVTLSCSPISGHRSVSWYQQTPGQGLQFLFEYFSETQRNKGNFPGRFSGRQFSNSRSEMNVSTLELGDSALYLCASSFYYRDRSYEQYFGPGTRLTVT.